Presented here are 28 T cell receptor beta chains from one specimen sequenced in a study of T cell repertoires in cytomegalovirus infection. MiXCR, run by TCRdb on the reads, gives a single entry per CDR3 protein. This sample has about 740,000 distinct CDR3 sequences, with 35% to 45% found just once. Sample: PBMCs. The receptors originated from a human donor in good health (CMV status not recorded). Some clones in this sample may be carry-over from other donors' samples.

The chain has TRBV25-1 and TRBJ2-1, with TRBD2 matching 7 bases. Trimming cost V 10 bases and J 3 bases; bases outside gene matches: 6. Germline CDR1 reads MGHDK; CDR2 reads SYGVNS. The CDR3 sequence is 13 residues long. The CDR3 here is CATRLADYNEQFF. CDR3 in DNA: TGTGCCACACGTCTAGCGGACTACAATGAGCAGTTCTTC.

With respect to this clonotype: Possible read error: a much larger clone is one base away. In this CDR3 the conserved last residue, phenylalanine or tryptophan, is missing, so a read error is likely. The rearrangement joins TRBV7-2 to TRBJ2-7; D is ambiguous. The ends were cut back, 2 bases at V and 3 bases at J, with 8 bases in the middle. The CDR3 runs to 13 residues. From germline, CDR1 is SGHTA and CDR2 FQGNSA. For the CDR3, the DNA is TGTGCCAGCAGCTTATTAGGGAACTACGAGCAGTACTTA. It is translated as CASSLLGNYEQYL.

The V and J genes are TRBV20-1 and TRBJ1-1; D is unresolved. Trimming took off 2 bases at V and 0 bases at J, with 10 bases between the two ends. CDR3 length: 14 residues. CDR1 is DFQATT and CDR2 is SNEGSKA in the germline V gene (reference sequence). The CDR3 here is CSARFSVMNTEAFF. The CDR3, as DNA: TGCAGTGCTAGATTTTCGGTCATGAACACTGAAGCTTTCTTT.

This clonotype has only one observation. V is TRBV15 and J is TRBJ2-7, with 8 bases lining up with TRBD2. V was clipped by 0 bases and J by 0 bases; unmatched bases: 1. Germline values: CDR1 LNHNV, CDR2 YYDKDF (reference sequence). The CDR3 runs 15 residues. CDR3 amino acids: CATSRESGSSYEQYF. The CDR3 bases are TGTGCCACCAGCAGAGAGAGCGGGAGCTCCTACGAGCAGTACTTC. The whole variable domain, filled in from reference TRBV15 and TRBJ2-7, reads DAMVIQNPRYQVTQFGKPVTLSCSQTLNHNVMYWYQQKSSQAPKLLFHYYDKDFNNEADTPDNFQSRRPNTSFCFLDIRSPGLGDTAMYLCATSRESGSSYEQYFGPGTRLTVT.

The gene calls are TRBV24-1 and TRBJ2-2, with 9 bases matching TRBD1. The CDR3 is 16 amino acids. CDR1 is KGHDR and CDR2 is SFDVKD in the germline V gene. V dropped 7 bases and J dropped 3; count of bases not matched to a gene: 8. The CDR3 nucleotides are TGTGCCACCAGCTCCTCGGGACAGGGTCACACCGGGGAGCTGTTTTTT. Translated: CATSSSGQGHTGELFF.

The V call is TRBV28, the J call TRBJ1-3, with a weak D call TRBD1 (6 bases). CDR1 MDHEN and CDR2 SYDVKM come from the germline V gene. V lost 5 bases and J lost 8, with 16 bases in between. The CDR3 extends over 14 amino acids. The CDR3 DNA sequence: TGTGCCAGCAGTGGCGGTCACCCAGGGGACACCATATATTTT. Amino acids: CASSGGHPGDTIYF.

J is TRBJ2-7 and V is TRBV29-1, with 12 bases lining up with TRBD2. CDR3 length: 16 amino acids. The V segment lost 7 bases and the J segment 0 bases; nucleotides outside the gene matches: 10. Germline lookup yields CDR1 SQVTM and CDR2 ANQGSEA. The CDR3 sequence: CSALGASGRASYEQYF. The CDR3 nucleotides read TGCAGCGCTCTAGGGGCTAGCGGGAGGGCCTCCTACGAGCAGTACTTC.

This chain links TRBV7-2 with TRBJ2-3; TRBD1 aligns across 11 bases. J was trimmed by 4 bases and V by 10 bases; bases with no gene match: 16. The CDR3 length is 17 residues. The germline V gene has CDR1 SGHTA and CDR2 FQGNSA. This CDR3 is CAISLGLSGQGADTQYF. The DNA for the CDR3 is TGTGCCATAAGCTTAGGCTTGTCGGGACAGGGGGCAGATACGCAGTATTTT.

The chain has TRBV28 and TRBJ2-3; 7 positions match TRBD1. Germline V CDR1 and CDR2: MDHEN, SYDVKM. V lost 5 bases and J lost 1; bases outside the gene matches: 12. This CDR3 comprises 17 residues. The CDR3 DNA is TGTGCCAGCAGTAAGGGGGCCTGGAAAATGGGCACAGATACGCAGTATTTT. Its protein product is CASSKGAWKMGTDTQYF.

This clonotype occurred many times. This sequence joins TRBV7-2 and TRBJ2-2, with D maybe TRBD2 (7 bases). Germline-derived CDR1 and CDR2 are SGHTA and FQGNSA. The CDR3 totals 16 residues. Trimming left V 4 bases short and J 2 bases short, with 14 bases between. Written as DNA, the CDR3 is TGTGCCAGCAGCTGGAGGGGGACTATTAACACCGGGGAGCTGTTTTTT. Protein product: CASSWRGTINTGELFF. Complete variable domain (other parts from reference TRBV7-2 and TRBJ2-2): GAGVSQSPSNKVTEKGKDVELRCDPISGHTALYWYRQSLGQGLEFLIYFQGNSAPDKSGLPSDRFSAERTGGSVSTLTIQRTQQEDSAVYLCASSWRGTINTGELFFGEGSRLTVL.

The chain has TRBV28 and TRBJ2-7; 12 bases agree with TRBD2. CDR1 is MDHEN, CDR2 SYDVKM, per germline. With 0 bases clipped from V and 4 bases from J, the junction kept 10 bases outside the gene matches. CDR3 size: 18 residues. The DNA for the CDR3 is TGTGCCAGCAGTTTATGGGCTAGCGGGGGGGCCTTGACGTACGAGCAGTACTTC. Protein sequence: CASSLWASGGALTYEQYF.

The J gene is TRBJ2-1, the V gene TRBV10-3; D may be TRBD2 (7 bases). V dropped 2 bases and J dropped 4 bases, with 15 bases sitting between them. The CDR3 totals 16 residues. The germline CDR1 and CDR2 sequences are ENHRY and SYGVKD. The CDR3 here is CAISEDLRGLYNEQFF. Written as DNA, the CDR3 is TGTGCCATCAGTGAGGACTTGCGGGGGCTATACAATGAGCAGTTCTTC.

V usage is TRBV2 and J usage is TRBJ2-2; 11 bases align to TRBD2. Germline V lookup: CDR1 SNHLY, CDR2 FYNNEI. This CDR3 has 17 amino acids. V shed 5 bases and J 3 bases; nucleotides not matched to a gene: 8. CDR3 amino acids: CASSLASGGLDTGELFF. The CDR3 DNA reads TGTGCCAGCAGTCTGGCTAGCGGGGGGCTGGACACCGGGGAGCTGTTTTTT. The full variable domain, rest sourced from reference TRBV2 and TRBJ2-2, is EPEVTQTPSHQVTQMGQEVILRCVPISNHLYFYWYRQILGQKVEFLVSFYNNEISEKSEIFDDQFSVERPDGSNFTLKIRSTKLEDSAMYFCASSLASGGLDTGELFFGEGSRLTVL.

The V call is TRBV2, the J call TRBJ1-4, with 9 bases matching TRBD1. With V trimmed by 5 bases and J by 0 bases, 1 base remained unmatched. The CDR3 length is 15 residues. Germline CDR1 and CDR2: SNHLY and FYNNEI. CDR3 protein: CASSRDRATNEKLFF. Written as DNA, the CDR3 is TGTGCCAGCAGTCGGGACAGGGCAACTAATGAAAAACTGTTTTTT. Using reference TRBV2 and TRBJ1-4 for the parts outside the CDR3, the full variable domain is EPEVTQTPSHQVTQMGQEVILRCVPISNHLYFYWYRQILGQKVEFLVSFYNNEISEKSEIFDDQFSVERPDGSNFTLKIRSTKLEDSAMYFCASSRDRATNEKLFFGSGTQLSVL.

This clonotype has a count of ten or more. An end of the junction differs from the germline gene, which may be a read error. The rearrangement links TRBV7-6 to TRBJ2-5; TRBD2 is a possible D gene (6 bases). Germline V lookup: CDR1 SGHVS, CDR2 FNYEAQ. CDR3 length: 15 amino acids. This CDR3 is CASSLALAVGETQYF. The CDR3 DNA reads as TGTGCTAGCAGCTTAGCGTTAGCGGTTGGGGAGACCCAGTACTTC.

The chain uses TRBV28 and TRBJ1-2, with TRBD1 identical over 8 bases. The CDR3 is 12 amino acids. The V gene end was trimmed by 6 bases and the J gene end by 6 bases; junction bases not matched to a gene: 3. Looked up from germline, CDR1 is MDHEN and CDR2 is SYDVKM. CDR3 sequence (DNA): TGTGCCAGCAGGGACAGGGCAGATGGCTACACCTTC. Residues: CASRDRADGYTF.

The gene calls are TRBV12-3 or TRBV12-4 and TRBJ1-3; 7 bases line up with TRBD1. The CDR3 spans 17 residues. The J segment lost 8 bases and the V segment lost 6 bases, leaving 19 bases of the junction unmatched. In DNA, the CDR3 is TGTGCCAGCAGGCCGACGGGCGACAGGGTGATTTGGGACACCATATATTTT. This sequence encodes CASRPTGDRVIWDTIYF.

This clonotype came up a few times. The rearrangement uses TRBV7-2 and TRBJ2-5; TRBD2 agrees at 7 bases. The V segment lost 1 base and the J segment 5 bases; nucleotides outside the gene matches: 16. This CDR3 spans 18 amino acids. The germline V gene has CDR1 SGHTA and CDR2 FQGNSA. The CDR3 spells CASSLVVLWTRQLETQYF. In DNA, the CDR3 is TGTGCCAGCAGCTTAGTTGTTCTTTGGACTAGACAGTTGGAGACCCAGTACTTC.

This clonotype was observed a handful of times. This rearrangement joins TRBV10-3 to TRBJ2-3, with D perhaps TRBD2 (5 bases). The germline V gene encodes CDR1 ENHRY and CDR2 SYGVKD. CDR3 length equals 12 residues. Trimming stripped 3 bases from V and 6 bases from J, with 7 bases between. The CDR3 is CAISELDDTQYF. Here the CDR3 DNA reads TGTGCCATCAGTGAACTAGACGATACGCAGTATTTT.

The V gene is TRBV10-3, the J gene TRBJ2-3; 7 bases line up with TRBD1. Germline-derived CDR1 and CDR2 are ENHRY and SYGVKD. CDR3 length equals 15 residues. V was pared by 7 bases and J by 1 base, with 8 bases of the junction left unmatched. The CDR3 nucleotides read TGTGCCATCAACAAAGGGGGCGCGGGCACAGATACGCAGTATTTT. Its translation: CAINKGGAGTDTQYF.

This clonotype was found a few times. The rearrangement uses TRBV7-9 and TRBJ1-4; perhaps TRBD1 as D (5 bases). CDR1 is SEHNR, CDR2 FQNEAQ, per germline (reference sequence). Trimming pared 4 bases from V and 0 bases from J, leaving 12 bases between. CDR3 length: 16 residues. DNA for the CDR3: TGTGCCAGCAGCTCGCCTGAAGGGGCAACTAATGAAAAACTGTTTTTT. It is translated as CASSSPEGATNEKLFF.

V is TRBV3-1 and J is TRBJ2-3, with D unresolved. The germline V gene has CDR1 LGHDT and CDR2 YNNKEL (reference sequence). The V gene lost 0 bases and the J gene lost 6 bases, with 13 bases spanning the gap. The CDR3 length is 15 residues. The CDR3 bases are TGTGCCAGCAGCCAAGAAGCCCAATTTACCGATACGCAGTATTTT. It codes for CASSQEAQFTDTQYF.

In this sample, this clonotype turned up many times. The chain links TRBV7-2 to TRBJ1-1; D gene unclear. The CDR3 is 14 residues long. V lost 5 bases and J 0 bases, leaving 10 bases between the germline ends. Germline V CDR1 and CDR2: SGHTA, FQGNSA. The CDR3 nucleotides read TGTGCCAGCAGCCCCTGGGCCTTGAACACTGAAGCTTTCTTT. This codes for CASSPWALNTEAFF.

A few counts support this clonotype. The rearrangement uses TRBV20-1 and TRBJ2-5; TRBD2 matches at 8 bases. The length of the CDR3 is 13 residues. CDR1 and CDR2 (germline): DFQATT, SNEGSKA (reference sequence). V trimming: 6 bases; J trimming: 2 bases; junction bases outside the gene matches: 5. CDR3 sequence: CSAIGTRQETQYF. In DNA form, the CDR3 reads TGCAGTGCGATCGGGACTAGACAAGAGACCCAGTACTTC.

V is TRBV20-1 and J is TRBJ2-3; D is perhaps TRBD2 (5 bases). The CDR3 runs to 14 residues. Trimming pared 6 bases from V and 0 bases from J, leaving 13 bases between. Germline-derived CDR1 and CDR2 are DFQATT and SNEGSKA (reference sequence). The CDR3 is CSAEGSGSTDTQYF. The CDR3 bases are TGCAGTGCAGAGGGCAGCGGTAGCACAGATACGCAGTATTTT.

The chain is built from TRBV29-1 and TRBJ2-6; D is uncertain. CDR3 length equals 13 residues. Trimming pared 7 bases from V and 1 base from J, leaving 8 bases between. Looked up from germline, CDR1 is SQVTM and CDR2 is ANQGSEA. DNA of the CDR3: TGCAGCGCCGAGGCGTCTGGGGCCAACGTCCTGACTTTC. Protein product: CSAEASGANVLTF.

The chain employs TRBV19 and TRBJ1-6; no firm D call. From germline, CDR1 is LNHDA and CDR2 SQIVND (reference sequence). The CDR3 runs 16 residues. Trimming stripped 2 bases from V and 1 base from J, with 9 bases between. This chain's CDR3 is CASSIRRSSYNSPLHF. In DNA form, the CDR3 reads TGTGCCAGTAGTATAAGGCGGAGTTCCTATAATTCACCCCTCCACTTT. Using reference TRBV19 and TRBJ1-6 for the parts outside the CDR3, the full variable domain is DGGITQSPKYLFRKEGQNVTLSCEQNLNHDAMYWYRQDPGQGLRLIYYSQIVNDFQKGDIAEGYSVSREKKESFPLTVTSAQKNPTAFYLCASSIRRSSYNSPLHFGNGTRLTVT.

This sequence joins TRBV7-8 and TRBJ2-5, with 11 bases lining up with TRBD2. V was clipped by 5 bases and J by 5 bases; unmatched bases: 13. CDR3 length: 17 amino acids. Germline CDR1 reads SGHVS; CDR2 reads FQNEAQ. The CDR3 spells CASSPYRLAGRGETQYF. DNA of the CDR3: TGTGCCAGCAGCCCCTATCGACTAGCGGGACGTGGGGAGACCCAGTACTTC.